This T cell receptor (beta chain) derives from a study of blood T cells in healthy people across ages (dated by TCRdb to 2015 to 2017). Describing the broader study: In model experiments, roughly one uniquely barcoded TCR beta cDNA molecule per two T cells was captured by template switching. Using deep sequencing normalized with unique cDNA molecular identifiers, the study measured how TCR beta repertoire diversity changes with age. The donors were divided into four age groups: young (average approximately 15 years), middle-aged (about 40), aged (roughly 60) and long-lived (about 79). For two donors (one aged 18 to 30 and one aged 80 or older), the study analyzed two additional independent replicas of 1 million unique cDNA reads from the same blood draw.

Systemically healthy Caucasian individuals from Russia, around 39 in total and aged about 6 to 95 years, were included as donors. Each donor gave 8 to 10 milliliters of peripheral blood, collected into EDTA-treated Vacutainer tubes. Ficoll-Paque density-gradient centrifugation was used to isolate PBMCs, with at least 7 million per sample. Trizol reagent was used to extract total RNA from PBMCs, with at least 6 micrograms per sample. For every donor, flow cytometry on a PBMC aliquot measured the percentage of naive CD45RAhigh/CD27high T cells. Libraries were prepared through 5' RACE. TCRdb lists the instrument as Illumina HiSeq 2500. A second PCR of roughly 7 to 11 cycles was performed with a sample-barcoded 5' primer and a J-beta primer mix. Each TCR beta cDNA molecule received a unique molecular identifier from a template-switch 5' adaptor carrying 12 random nucleotides. Each sample yielded at least 2.5 million CDR3-containing paired-end reads. All of the RNA was converted into first-strand cDNA using the Mint cDNA synthesis kit, with a TRBC-specific oligonucleotide serving as the primer. After uracil-DNA glycosylase treatment, a first 18-cycle PCR used universal primers M1SS and BC2_uni_R on all cDNA. The authors processed their data as follows. For normalization, 1 million high-quality reads, each with a distinct molecular identifier, were randomly selected from each sample. Instead of being binned into consensus sequences, reads with shared molecular identifiers were discarded. CDR3 identification, clonotype clustering and error correction used MiTCR with a Q25 quality threshold and the strictest error-elimination algorithm. A nonparametric unseen species model with Euler transformation was used to estimate lower-bound total TCR beta diversity. The public reads were quality trimmed at Q25 with fastp and then assembled into clones with MiXCR by TCRdb, keeping productive beta chains. Each record represents a unique CDR3 protein, reported with the most common genes and DNA among its rows. The V and J calls reflect TCRdb's pipeline rather than the authors' work. The table for this sample lists about 930,000 distinct CDR3 sequences; almost 30% of them were counted only once. The ten largest clones add up to roughly a tenth of the sample.

Findings and caveats that apply to the study as a whole: Compared with the aged group, the long-lived group had more naive CD4+ T cells, fewer expanded clones and increased TCR diversity, suggesting age selection. Estimates of total diversity from one million sequenced T cells were regarded as lower bounds and underestimates. As age increased, observed TCR beta diversity per million T cells dropped in a roughly linear way, and a significant reduction was already evident by age 40. Since profiling was done on bulk unsorted PBMCs, naive and antigen-experienced compartments could not be conclusively compared. The percentage of naive T cells measured by flow cytometry correlated strongly with observed TCR beta diversity. The CMV infection status of donors was not known, potentially confounding age-related changes in expanded clonotypes.

Taken from cysteine to phenylalanine, the CDR3 has 15 residues. The sequence is cut down to CDR3 DNA, 45 bases in frame from base 1. Via the germline V gene, CDR1 is MNHEY and CDR2 SVGAGI. Between the V and J ends, shortened by 8 bases and 1 base respectively, the junction contains 16 bases. Notes on this clonotype: The antigen it binds to is not known. A read error is possible here, since a much larger clone lies one base away.

The same data also went into a second study, on T cells of mothers and their children. Reported in the second study: Nine systemically healthy Caucasian individuals, comprising three mothers and their six children, were included as donors. cDNA synthesis consumed the entire amount of extracted RNA, loaded at approximately 1.6 ug RNA in each 15 ul reaction. Sample barcodes and 2-4 random nucleotides were added via the M1S primer in the second PCR. Each mother yielded over 8 million TCR beta CDR3 reads and each child 3 million to 3.5 million reads. TCR recombination output is similarly shaped by thymic selection in related and unrelated pairs, with a minor effect exerted by inherited differences. Related mother-child pairs always showed normalized repertoire overlap that was slightly higher than in unrelated mother-child pairs, though the difference was never significant. No persistent microchimeric T cell clones were found, with a detection sensitivity of approximately 100 clones per million clonotypes. The study used deep NGS to compare TCR beta repertoires of mothers and children, seeking features distinguishing related mother-child pairs from unrelated individuals. Mothers averaged roughly 40 +/- 4 years of age and children averaged roughly 11 +/- 4 years. After adapter ligation with NEBNext reagents, the libraries were sequenced on Illumina HiSeq 2000 with 100+100 nt paired-end reads. Mother and child libraries were prepared a month apart and sequenced in separate runs to prevent cross-contamination. For each donor, between roughly 500,000 and 2,100,000 distinct TCR beta clonotypes were identified. Naive TCR beta clonotypes were estimated from low-frequency clonotypes matched to each donor's FACS-determined naive share, without sorting.

The rearranged chain carries TRBV6-5 and TRBJ2-3; a tentative D match to TRBD2 spans 6 bases. The sequenced sample was blood. This receptor was identified in a woman aged 40 to 55 in good health. The DNA sequence is as follows: TGTGCCAGCGGGACCCGGGCTAGCGGCACAGATACGCAGTATTTT. Its product reads: CASGTRASGTDTQYF.